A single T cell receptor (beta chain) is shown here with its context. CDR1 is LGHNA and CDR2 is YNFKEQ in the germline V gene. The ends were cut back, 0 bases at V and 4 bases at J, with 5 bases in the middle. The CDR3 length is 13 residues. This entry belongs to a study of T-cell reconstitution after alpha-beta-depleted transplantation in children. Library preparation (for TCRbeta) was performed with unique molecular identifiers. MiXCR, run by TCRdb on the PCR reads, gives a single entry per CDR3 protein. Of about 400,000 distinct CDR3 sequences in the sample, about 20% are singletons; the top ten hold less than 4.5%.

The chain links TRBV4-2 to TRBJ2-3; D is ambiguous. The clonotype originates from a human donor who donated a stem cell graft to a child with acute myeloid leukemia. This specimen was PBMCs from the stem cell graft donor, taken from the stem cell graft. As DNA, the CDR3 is TGTGCCAGCAGCCAAGAGTCCCCAGATACGCAGTATTTT. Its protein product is CASSQESPDTQYF.